Detailed here is one T cell receptor (beta chain). The data stem from a study of blood T cell repertoires in COVID-19. Cohort 3 recovery required two negative PCRs, clearance, or symptom resolution. The repertoire was sequenced with immunoSEQ multiplex PCR; TCRdb's copy has only in-frame clones and lacks some. The table lists fewer than 200,000 clones, over 75% of them singletons. Germline loops: CDR1 SGHRS, CDR2 YFSETQ. Between the trimmed V and J ends, which lost 0 bases and 0 bases, there was a span of 10 bases. The CDR3 has 15 residues. The chain joins TRBV5-1 to TRBJ2-7; tentative D call: TRBD2 (7 bases). The clonotype was recovered from a woman aged 18-30 years who had recovered from COVID-19. Material: PBMCs or T cells enriched from blood (not recorded which). CDR3: CASSLVAGASYEQYF. The CDR3 coding sequence is TGCGCCAGCAGCTTGGTTGCGGGGGCCTCCTACGAGCAGTACTTC. Looking up the rest from reference TRBV5-1 and TRBJ2-7 gives the full variable domain: KAGVTQTPRYLIKTRGQQVTLSCSPISGHRSVSWYQQTPGQGLQFLFEYFSETQRNKGNFPGRFSGRQFSNSRSEMNVSTLELGDSALYLCASSLVAGASYEQYFGPGTRLTVT.